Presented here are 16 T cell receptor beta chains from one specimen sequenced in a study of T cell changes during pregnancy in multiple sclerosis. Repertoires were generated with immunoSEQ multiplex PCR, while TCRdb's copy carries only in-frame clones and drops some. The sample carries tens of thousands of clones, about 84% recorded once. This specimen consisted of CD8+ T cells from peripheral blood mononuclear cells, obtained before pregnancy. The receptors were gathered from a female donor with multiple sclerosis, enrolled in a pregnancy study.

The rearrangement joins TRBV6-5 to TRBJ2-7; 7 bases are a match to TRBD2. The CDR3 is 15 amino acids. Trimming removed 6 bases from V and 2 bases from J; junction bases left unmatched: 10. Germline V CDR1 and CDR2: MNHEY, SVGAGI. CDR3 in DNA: TGTGCCAGCAGCCAGACTAGCCGATCTCCCTACGAGCAGTACTTC. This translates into CASSQTSRSPYEQYF.

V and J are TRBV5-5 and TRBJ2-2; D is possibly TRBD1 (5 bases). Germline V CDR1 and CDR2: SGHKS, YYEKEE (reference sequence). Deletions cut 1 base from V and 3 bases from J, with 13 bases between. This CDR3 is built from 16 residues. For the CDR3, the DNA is TGTGCCAGCAGCTTGTTCCTCCAGGGATACACCGGGGAGCTGTTTTTT. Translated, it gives CASSLFLQGYTGELFF.

CDR3 in amino acids: CASSYGTGGTDTQYF. In DNA form, the CDR3 reads TGCGCCAGCAGCTACGGGACAGGGGGCACAGATACGCAGTATTTT. This chain links TRBV5-1 with TRBJ2-3; 10 nucleotides match TRBD1. From germline, CDR1 is SGHRS and CDR2 YFSETQ. V gave up 3 bases and J gave up 1 base; unmatched junction bases: 2. CDR3 length equals 15 residues.

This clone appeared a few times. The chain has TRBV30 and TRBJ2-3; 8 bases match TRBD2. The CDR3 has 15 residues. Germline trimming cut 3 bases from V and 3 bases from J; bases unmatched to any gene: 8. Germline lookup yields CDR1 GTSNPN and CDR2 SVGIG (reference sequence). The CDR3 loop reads CAWSGRAVRTDTQYF. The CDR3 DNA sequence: TGTGCCTGGAGCGGGAGGGCGGTAAGGACAGATACGCAGTATTTT. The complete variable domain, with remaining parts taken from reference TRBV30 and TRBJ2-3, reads SQTIHQWPATLVQPVGSPLSLECTVEGTSNPNLYWYRQAAGRGLQLLFYSVGIGQISSEVPQNLSASRPQDRQFILSSKKLLLSDSGFYLCAWSGRAVRTDTQYFGPGTRLTVL.

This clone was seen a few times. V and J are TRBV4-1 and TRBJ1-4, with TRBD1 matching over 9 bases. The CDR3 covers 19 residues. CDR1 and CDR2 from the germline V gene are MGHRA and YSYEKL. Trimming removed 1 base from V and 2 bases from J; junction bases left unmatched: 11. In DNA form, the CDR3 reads TGCGCCAGCAGCCAAGGACAGGGGGAAGTAGGAACGACTAATGAAAAACTGTTTTTT. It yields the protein CASSQGQGEVGTTNEKLFF.

CDR3 nucleotides: TGCGCCAGCAGCTTGGACCAGGATAATTCACCCCTCCACTTT. It translates to CASSLDQDNSPLHF. The chain employs TRBV5-1 and TRBJ1-6, with unresolved D. The CDR3 runs 14 residues. Germline CDR1 SGHRS, CDR2 YFSETQ. Trimming left V 0 bases short and J 5 bases short, with 6 bases between.

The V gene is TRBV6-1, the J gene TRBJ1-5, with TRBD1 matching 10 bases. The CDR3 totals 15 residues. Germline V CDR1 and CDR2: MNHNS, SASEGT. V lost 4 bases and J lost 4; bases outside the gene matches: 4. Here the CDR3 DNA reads TGTGCCAGCAGTGCCTGGACAGGGGGAAATCAGCCCCAGCATTTT. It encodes CASSAWTGGNQPQHF.

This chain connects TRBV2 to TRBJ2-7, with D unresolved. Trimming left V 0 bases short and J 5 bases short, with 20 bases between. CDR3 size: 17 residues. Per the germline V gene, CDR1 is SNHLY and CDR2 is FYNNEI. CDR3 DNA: TGTGCCAGCAGTGAAGCTTTGGGCCCTTTGAGACCCCACGAGCAGTACTTC. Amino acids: CASSEALGPLRPHEQYF.

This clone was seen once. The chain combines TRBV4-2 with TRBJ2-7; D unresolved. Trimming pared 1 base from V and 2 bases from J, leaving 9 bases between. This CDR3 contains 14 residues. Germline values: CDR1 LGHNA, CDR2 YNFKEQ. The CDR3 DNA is TGTGCCAGCAGCCAAGGTGGTAGTACCTACGAGCAGTACTTC. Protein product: CASSQGGSTYEQYF.

CDR3: CASSSTVPGANVLTF. The CDR3, as DNA: TGCGCCAGCAGCTCTACAGTACCCGGGGCCAACGTCCTGACTTTC. The rearrangement joins TRBV5-1 to TRBJ2-6; no clear D gene. V lost 3 bases and J 4 bases, leaving 11 bases between the germline ends. The germline V gene has CDR1 SGHRS and CDR2 YFSETQ. CDR3 length: 15 amino acids.

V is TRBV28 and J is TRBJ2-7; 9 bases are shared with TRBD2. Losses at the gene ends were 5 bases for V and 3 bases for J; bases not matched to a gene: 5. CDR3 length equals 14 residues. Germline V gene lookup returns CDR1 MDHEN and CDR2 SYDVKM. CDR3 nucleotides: TGTGCCAGCAGTAAAGCGGGAGGAGACTACGAGCAGTACTTC. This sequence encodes CASSKAGGDYEQYF.

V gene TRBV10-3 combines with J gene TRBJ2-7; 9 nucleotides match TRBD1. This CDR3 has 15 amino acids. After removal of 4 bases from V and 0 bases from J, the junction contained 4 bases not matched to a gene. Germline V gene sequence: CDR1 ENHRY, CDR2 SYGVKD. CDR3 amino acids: CAISALDRGSYEQYF. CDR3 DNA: TGTGCCATCAGTGCGCTGGACAGGGGCTCCTACGAGCAGTACTTC.

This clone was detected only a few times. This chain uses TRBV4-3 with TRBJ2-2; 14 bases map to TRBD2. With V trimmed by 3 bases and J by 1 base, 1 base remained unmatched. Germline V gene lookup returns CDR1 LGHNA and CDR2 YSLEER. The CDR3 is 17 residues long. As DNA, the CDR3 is TGCGCCAGCAGCCAGGGACTAGCGGGAGTGAACACCGGGGAGCTGTTTTTT. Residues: CASSQGLAGVNTGELFF.

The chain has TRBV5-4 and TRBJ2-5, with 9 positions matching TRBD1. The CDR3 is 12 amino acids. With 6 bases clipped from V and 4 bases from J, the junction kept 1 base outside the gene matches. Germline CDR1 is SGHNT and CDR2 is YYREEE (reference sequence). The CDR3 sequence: CASTDRGETQYF. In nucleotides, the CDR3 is TGTGCCAGCACGGACAGGGGAGAGACCCAGTACTTC. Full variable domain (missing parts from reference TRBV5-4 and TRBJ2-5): ETGVTQSPTHLIKTRGQQVTLRCSSQSGHNTVSWYQQALGQGPQFIFQYYREEENGRGNFPPRFSGLQFPNYSSELNVNALELDDSALYLCASTDRGETQYFGPGTRLLVL.

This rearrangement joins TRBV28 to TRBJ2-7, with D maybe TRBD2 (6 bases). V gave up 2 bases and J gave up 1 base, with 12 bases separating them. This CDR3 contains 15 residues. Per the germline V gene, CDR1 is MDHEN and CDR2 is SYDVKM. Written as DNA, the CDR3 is TGTGCCAGCAGTTTAGGGTTAGCGGCGTCCTACGAGCAGTACTTC. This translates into CASSLGLAASYEQYF.

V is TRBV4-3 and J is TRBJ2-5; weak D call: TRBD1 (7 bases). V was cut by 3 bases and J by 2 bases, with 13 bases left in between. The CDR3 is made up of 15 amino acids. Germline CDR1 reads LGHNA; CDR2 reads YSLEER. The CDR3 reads CASSHAQGGQETQYF. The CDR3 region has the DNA TGCGCCAGCAGCCATGCTCAGGGGGGTCAAGAGACCCAGTACTTC.